A single sample is the source of the 18 T cell receptor beta chains below, sequenced in a study of shared clonotypes between healthy human individuals. Libraries were prepared by immunoSEQ multiplex PCR; TCRdb keeps only in-frame clonotypes and omits some of them. The sample holds under 1,100,000 clones; approximately 80% are singletons and the top ten take 0.55% to 0.7%. The sequenced sample consisted of memory CD4+ T cells from PBMCs. Documented subset: CD45RA-negative fraction. The receptors stem from a man aged 18 to 29 in good health. Some clones in this sample may be carry-over from other donors' samples.

This clone was found once. Given a much more abundant clone one base away, this may be a read error. The chain recombines TRBV5-1 with TRBJ2-7, with TRBD2 matching 16 bases. The CDR3 sequence is 16 residues long. V lost 4 bases to trimming and J lost 2 bases; unmatched junction nucleotides: 3. Germline CDR1 reads SGHRS; CDR2 reads YFSETQ. CDR3 sequence: CASSPGTSGRAYEQYF. The CDR3 region has the DNA TGCGCCAGCAGCCCAGGGACTAGCGGGAGGGCCTACGAGCAGTACTTC.

This clone was counted a single time. This sequence joins TRBV6-5 and TRBJ2-1; tentatively, D is TRBD1 (6 bases). The CDR3 is 11 amino acids. In germline, CDR1 is MNHEY, CDR2 SVGAGI. Trimming cost V 6 bases and J 15 bases, with 15 bases left between them. The CDR3 spells CASSLQGVGFF. Here the CDR3 DNA reads TGTGCCAGCAGCCTACAGGGAGTTGGGTTCTTC.

V and J are TRBV20-1 and TRBJ2-7, with D unresolved. The CDR3 contains 11 residues. Germline V gene sequence: CDR1 DFQATT, CDR2 SNEGSKA (reference sequence). The germline V and J ends were trimmed by 4 bases and 6 bases, with 10 bases remaining between them. The CDR3 sequence is CSANRNGEQYF. CDR3 in DNA: TGCAGTGCTAACCGGAATGGCGAGCAGTACTTC.

This clone was seen a handful of times. This chain connects TRBV2 to TRBJ1-1; the match to TRBD1 covers 7 bases. Germline V gene data show CDR1 as SNHLY and CDR2 as FYNNEI. There are 14 residues in the CDR3. Losses at the gene ends were 5 bases for V and 4 bases for J; bases not matched to a gene: 7. This CDR3 is CASSRTGGVTEAFF. In DNA form, the CDR3 reads TGTGCCAGCAGTAGGACAGGAGGGGTCACTGAAGCTTTCTTT.

This chain links TRBV7-3 with TRBJ1-2; 7 positions agree with TRBD1. V shed 5 bases and J 4 bases; nucleotides not matched to a gene: 4. The germline V gene has CDR1 SGHTA and CDR2 FQGTGA. This CDR3 comprises 13 residues. CDR3 bases: TGTGCCAGCAGCAACAGGGGTAGCTATGGCTACACCTTC. It is translated as CASSNRGSYGYTF. The full variable domain, rest sourced from reference TRBV7-3 and TRBJ1-2, is GAGVSQTPSNKVTEKGKYVELRCDPISGHTALYWYRQSLGQGPEFLIYFQGTGAADDSGLPNDRFFAVRPEGSVSTLKIQRTERGDSAVYLCASSNRGSYGYTFGSGTRLTVV.

Worth noting for this clone: One end of the junction varies from germline; a read error may be responsible. This chain uses TRBV7-7 with TRBJ2-7; D is possibly TRBD1 (6 bases). Germline values: CDR1 SSHAT, CDR2 FNYEAQ (reference sequence). The CDR3 loop spans 12 amino acids. CDR3 sequence (DNA): TGTGCCCGCAGGGCAGGGGAACACGAGCAGTACTTC. This codes for CARRAGEHEQYF.

Notes on this clone: One base away lies a much larger clone, so this may be a sequencing read error. The rearrangement uses TRBV7-9 and TRBJ2-2; the D call may be TRBD1 or TRBD2 (5 bases each). Germline V lookup: CDR1 SEHNR, CDR2 FQNEAQ (reference sequence). This CDR3 contains 15 residues. V lost 8 bases, J lost 6 bases, and 19 bases lay in between. CDR3 nucleotides: TGTGCCAGCGGCCAACAGGTGGAGAGGGCCGGGGAGCTGTTTTTT. It specifies CASGQQVERAGELFF. The complete variable domain, with remaining parts taken from reference TRBV7-9 and TRBJ2-2, reads DTGVSQNPRHKITKRGQNVTFRCDPISEHNRLYWYRQTLGQGPEFLTYFQNEAQLEKSRLLSDRFSAERPKGSFSTLEIQRTEQGDSAMYLCASGQQVERAGELFFGEGSRLTVL.

The chain employs TRBV2 and TRBJ2-2; D call uncertain. The CDR3 consists of 10 residues. V lost 8 bases, J lost 8 bases, and 6 bases lay in between. Germline V gives CDR1 SNHLY, CDR2 FYNNEI. The CDR3 nucleotides read TGTGCCAGCGGGGATGGGGAGCTGTTTTTT. It translates to CASGDGELFF.

The V call is TRBV28, the J call TRBJ2-7; D may be TRBD1 or TRBD2 (6 bases each). Trimming cost V 6 bases and J 4 bases, with 13 bases left between them. CDR1 and CDR2 (germline): MDHEN, SYDVKM. The length of the CDR3 is 13 residues. This CDR3 reads CASRSGGPYEQYF. The CDR3 DNA follows: TGTGCCAGCAGATCTGGGGGGCCGTACGAGCAGTACTTC.

V usage is TRBV28 and J usage is TRBJ1-5, with D unresolved. The CDR3 loop spans 13 amino acids. V gave up 3 bases and J gave up 3 bases, with 6 bases separating them. The V gene's germline CDR1 is MDHEN and CDR2 SYDVKM. CDR3 residues: CASSFGNNQPQHF. The CDR3 nucleotides are TGTGCCAGCAGTTTTGGTAACAATCAGCCCCAGCATTTT.

The table lists this clone with a few counts. V usage is TRBV5-1 and J usage is TRBJ2-3; D is perhaps TRBD2 (6 bases). Between the trimmed V and J ends, which lost 2 bases and 4 bases, there was a span of 20 bases. Per germline, CDR1 SGHRS and CDR2 YFSETQ. The CDR3 sequence is 17 residues long. CDR3 DNA: TGCGCCAGCAGCTTCCGCGGGGACCCTAATGGCGCAGATACGCAGTATTTT. Translating it yields CASSFRGDPNGADTQYF.

This clone occurred once. The chain employs TRBV28 and TRBJ1-2; D gene uncertain. The ends were cut back, 6 bases at V and 4 bases at J, with 9 bases in the middle. Germline CDR1 and CDR2: MDHEN and SYDVKM. CDR3 length equals 12 residues. DNA of the CDR3: TGTGCCAGCAGCGCGACACGCTATGGCTACACCTTC. Amino acids: CASSATRYGYTF.

The chain employs TRBV9 and TRBJ2-2, with 9 nucleotides matching TRBD2. CDR3 size: 15 residues. Trimming cost V 6 bases and J 6 bases; bases outside gene matches: 9. Germline CDR1 and CDR2: SGDLS and YYNGEE. The CDR3 loop reads CASKAGGSIAGELFF. The DNA of the CDR3 is TGTGCCAGCAAGGCGGGAGGGAGTATCGCCGGGGAGCTGTTTTTT.

The genes are TRBV5-1 and TRBJ2-3; tentatively, D is TRBD1 or TRBD2 (5 bases each). CDR3 length: 14 amino acids. Germline V lookup: CDR1 SGHRS, CDR2 YFSETQ. Between the trimmed V and J ends, which lost 2 bases and 4 bases, there was a span of 11 bases. This CDR3 is CASSLGDASDTQYF. CDR3 DNA sequence: TGCGCCAGCAGCTTAGGGGACGCCTCAGATACGCAGTATTTT.

The CDR3 DNA is TGTGCCAGCAGTCCGGGACTAGCGGTCTACAATGAGCAGTTCTTC. It specifies CASSPGLAVYNEQFF. J is TRBJ2-1 and V is TRBV2, with 11 bases identical to TRBD2. V dropped 5 bases and J dropped 3; count of bases not matched to a gene: 3. The CDR3 totals 15 residues. Germline CDR1 reads SNHLY; CDR2 reads FYNNEI.

As concerns this clone: This may be a read error: a much more frequent sequence differs by one nucleotide. The genes are TRBV5-1 and TRBJ2-7, with 10 bases aligning to TRBD2. Germline V gene sequence: CDR1 SGHRS, CDR2 YFSETQ. This CDR3 contains 14 residues. V gave up 3 bases and J gave up 3 bases; unmatched junction bases: 3. The CDR3 reads CASSSGTSVYEQYF. As DNA, the CDR3 is TGCGCCAGCAGCTCCGGGACTAGCGTCTACGAGCAGTACTTC.

V gene TRBV11-1 combines with J gene TRBJ1-1; D not resolved. From germline, CDR1 is SGHAT and CDR2 FQDESV (reference sequence). V was trimmed by 6 bases and J by 3 bases, leaving 26 bases between them. The CDR3 spans 18 residues. The CDR3 coding sequence is TGTGCCAGCAGTCCCTCTGTGGCCGGCAGACGGGTGCACACTGAAGCTTTCTTT. It codes for CASSPSVAGRRVHTEAFF.

In regard to this clone: This specimen includes other DNA sequences encoding the same CDR3. This rearrangement joins TRBV5-1 to TRBJ1-1, with D tentatively TRBD1 (6 bases). In germline, CDR1 is SGHRS, CDR2 YFSETQ. This CDR3 contains 14 residues. V gave up 1 base and J gave up 1 base, with 8 bases separating them. CDR3 residues: CASSLLQGNTEAFF. CDR3 nucleotide sequence: TGCGCCAGCAGCTTGCTACAGGGGAACACTGAAGCTTTCTTT.